This T cell receptor beta chain was identified in a study of T cell clones after liver transplantation. TCRdb's table, derived via immunoSEQ multiplex PCR, lists solely in-frame clones and lacks some. The sample has under 20,000 clones, 88% seen once; the top ten hold approximately 13%. The receptor was derived from a human donor who received a liver transplant. The material sequenced was CD8+ T cells from blood, taken before liver transplant.

CDR3 sequence reads: CASSFGTGGGTDTQYF. For the CDR3, the DNA is TGTGCCAGCAGCTTTGGGACAGGGGGCGGCACAGATACGCAGTATTTT. The V gene is TRBV7-9, the J gene TRBJ2-3, with 12 bases matching TRBD1. Losses at the gene ends were 3 bases for V and 1 base for J; bases not matched to a gene: 2. The germline gives CDR1 SEHNR, CDR2 FQNEAQ (reference sequence). The CDR3 length is 16 residues.